A selection of T cell receptor beta chains follows, all from one sample in a study of shared clonotypes between healthy human individuals. Some clones are missing from TCRdb's copy, which holds only in-frame ones; the method was immunoSEQ multiplex PCR. The profile shows hundreds of thousands of clones, around 72% of them singletons. The sequenced sample was memory CD4+ T cells sorted from blood. Receptors originate from a woman in her 30s in good health. The CDR3 runs from the conserved cysteine through the conserved F or W. D genes are given only for firm matches. Clone size is given for some rows only: seen once, a few or many times, or a class if the clone is expanded.

TRBD1 TRBJ2-7 TRBV10-1 once TGCGCCAGCAGTCCGGGACAGGGGGCTGAGGAGCAGTACTTC CASSPGQGAEEQYF
- TRBJ2-7 TRBV10-3 many TGTGCCATCAGTGAGTCTTGGGATCCCCCCTCCGAGCAGTACTTC CAISESWDPPSEQYF
- TRBJ2-1 TRBV6-5 - TGTGCCAGCAGTTACTCGACCGGGGATCCCTACAATGAGCAGTTCTTC CASSYSTGDPYNEQFF
TRBD2 TRBJ2-3 TRBV7-6 - TGTGCCAGCAGCTTAATAGCGGGAGTCACAGATACGCAGTATTTT CASSLIAGVTDTQYF
- TRBJ2-3 TRBV29-1 - TGCAGCGTTGAGCAGGGAACGGGAACAGATACGCAGTATTTT CSVEQGTGTDTQYF
- TRBJ2-5 TRBV7-9 once TGTGCCAGCAGCCGCAAGTCAACAGCTATGATTTCGGGTCAAGAGACCCAGTACTTC CASSRKSTAMISGQETQYF
- TRBJ2-1 TRBV10-2 - TGCGCCAGCAGTGCTCGGGGAAATTCCTACAATGAGCAGTTCTTC CASSARGNSYNEQFF
- TRBJ2-7 TRBV28 - TGTGCCAGCTGGGACGCATCCTACGAGCAGTACTTC CASWDASYEQYF
TRBD1 TRBJ2-1 TRBV27 many TGTGCCAGCAGTTTATCGCCGACAGGGGGTTACAATGAGCAGTTCTTC CASSLSPTGGYNEQFF
TRBD1 TRBJ2-1 TRBV4-1 once TGCGCCAGCAGAGGGACAGGGGGAGGCAATGAGCAGTTCTTC CASRGTGGGNEQFF
- TRBJ1-4 TRBV5-8 - TGTGCCAGCAGCTTGGCACAGGGAGGGGAAAAACTGTTTTTT CASSLAQGGEKLFF
- TRBJ1-5 TRBV5-1 many TGCGCCAGCAGCGAAGGTCTGTCCAATCAGCCCCAGCATTTT CASSEGLSNQPQHF
- TRBJ1-1 TRBV2 - TGTGCCAGCAGTGAGGCGGGGACTGAAGCTTTCTTT CASSEAGTEAFF
- TRBJ1-1 TRBV28 - TGTGCCAGCAGTTTATTCAGGGGGAACACTGAAGCTTTCTTT CASSLFRGNTEAFF
- TRBJ1-2 TRBV20-1 - TGCAGTGCTAACAAGCAACCGGGCTACACCTTC CSANKQPGYTF
TRBD1 TRBJ1-1 TRBV10-3 once TGTGCCATCAGTGGAGGGGACAGGGGATTTAACACTGAAGCTTTCTTT CAISGGDRGFNTEAFF
- TRBJ2-1 TRBV20-1 - TGCAGTGCTAATTACAATGAGCAGTTCTTC CSANYNEQFF
TRBD1 TRBJ1-1 TRBV7-2 - TGTGCCAGCAGCCAACAACGGGACAGCTCAGAAGCTTTCTTT CASSQQRDSSEAFF
TRBD1 TRBJ1-2 TRBV28 - TGTGCCAGCAGTCCGGGACAGGTCTTCCGTGGCTACACCTTC CASSPGQVFRGYTF
- TRBJ2-7 TRBV2 - TGTGCCAGTCGGTACAGCGGCTACGAGCAGTACTTC CASRYSGYEQYF